One TCR beta chain is described in this entry. V lost 3 bases and J 4 bases, leaving 18 bases between the germline ends. Germline lookup yields CDR1 DFQATT and CDR2 SNEGSKA (reference sequence). CDR3 length: 15 amino acids. These data originate in a study of control samples from healthy donors and cancer patients. Method: immunoSEQ multiplex PCR; TCRdb's copy keeps in-frame clones and lacks some. The sample carries more than 110,000 clones, roughly 90% recorded once. Sequencing input: blood. The TCR originated in a man aged 30 to 39 in good health. The chain is built from TRBV20-1 and TRBJ1-2; TRBD1 is a possible D gene (5 bases). DNA of the CDR3: TGCAGTGCTAGTCCCGGGGGAAGGGGCGGCTATGGCTACACCTTC. Translated: CSASPGGRGGYGYTF.